In this sample, the clone carrying this T cell receptor beta chain turned up many times. The V segment lost 4 bases and the J segment 0 bases; nucleotides outside the gene matches: 3. This CDR3 is built from 14 residues. The V gene's germline CDR1 is MNHEY and CDR2 SVGAGI. Molecular barcoding with unique molecular identifiers was used for the TCRbeta library. TCRdb processed the PCR reads anew with MiXCR; each CDR3 protein has one entry. Of about 610,000 distinct CDR3 sequences in the sample, 8% to 11% were seen once. The data originate from a study of T-cell reconstitution after alpha-beta-depleted transplantation in children.

This clonotype was sampled from a human donor who donated a stem cell graft to a child with acute myeloid leukemia. Sequencing was performed on PBMCs from the stem cell graft donor, taken from the stem cell graft. This chain connects TRBV6-5 to TRBJ2-7; TRBD2 aligns across 7 bases. CDR3 amino acids: CASSSRGDSYEQYF. The CDR3 nucleotides read TGTGCCAGCAGTTCCCGGGGGGACTCCTACGAGCAGTACTTC.